Following are 29 T cell receptor beta chains from one sample sequenced in a study of blood T cell repertoires in COVID-19. Method: immunoSEQ multiplex PCR; TCRdb's copy keeps in-frame clones and lacks some. The sample has 390,000 or so clones; 85% to 90% are singletons. The sample consisted of PBMCs or T cells enriched from blood (not recorded which). These TCRs come from a young man who had recovered from COVID-19.

This rearrangement joins TRBV27 to TRBJ2-6; D unclear. CDR3 length equals 18 residues. Germline CDR1 is MNHEY and CDR2 is SMNVEV (reference sequence). Trimming shortened V by 0 bases and J by 1 base, and 13 bases separated the two germline ends. CDR3 sequence (DNA): TGTGCCAGCAGTTTATCAGCCCCCTCGAGATCTGGGGCCAACGTCCTGACTTTC. Its protein product is CASSLSAPSRSGANVLTF.

The CDR3 nucleotides read TGCGCCAGCAGCCCAAACACAGGAGCCATATACAATGAGCAGTTCTTC. The encoded protein is CASSPNTGAIYNEQFF. This chain links TRBV5-1 with TRBJ2-1; tentatively, D is TRBD1 (5 bases). V was cut by 4 bases and J by 4 bases, with 18 bases left in between. Germline V gives CDR1 SGHRS, CDR2 YFSETQ. The CDR3 runs to 16 residues. The full variable domain, rest sourced from reference TRBV5-1 and TRBJ2-1, is KAGVTQTPRYLIKTRGQQVTLSCSPISGHRSVSWYQQTPGQGLQFLFEYFSETQRNKGNFPGRFSGRQFSNSRSEMNVSTLELGDSALYLCASSPNTGAIYNEQFFGPGTRLTVL.

J is TRBJ1-4 and V is TRBV5-1, with D possibly being TRBD1 (5 bases). The germline V gene has CDR1 SGHRS and CDR2 YFSETQ. This CDR3 has 16 amino acids. Trimming left V 2 bases short and J 3 bases short, with 14 bases between. The CDR3 DNA follows: TGCGCCAGCAGCTTTGGGACTCTTACGGCTAATGAAAAACTGTTTTTT. Translated: CASSFGTLTANEKLFF.

This sequence joins TRBV7-3 and TRBJ1-1; D remains ambiguous. V was cut by 4 bases and J by 5 bases, with 14 bases left in between. Germline CDR1 and CDR2: SGHTA and FQGTGA. This CDR3 is 14 amino acids long. CDR3 residues: CASSSRATGTEAFF. The CDR3 DNA is TGTGCCAGCAGCTCCCGTGCTACCGGGACTGAAGCTTTCTTT.

This chain joins TRBV9 and TRBJ2-4, with D perhaps matching TRBD2 (6 bases). The CDR3 is made up of 13 amino acids. Trimming cost V 3 bases and J 6 bases, with 10 bases left between them. The germline CDR1 and CDR2 sequences are SGDLS and YYNGEE. CDR3 residues: CASSAGGRNIQYF. The CDR3 nucleotides are TGTGCCAGCAGCGCCGGGGGTCGAAACATTCAGTACTTC.

The chain carries TRBV7-3 and TRBJ2-7; D unclear. V shed 5 bases and J shed 4 bases, with 9 bases lying between them. Germline V CDR1 and CDR2: SGHTA, FQGTGA. The CDR3 totals 12 residues. This CDR3 is CASSNHSYEQYF. CDR3 coding DNA: TGTGCCAGCAGCAATCACAGTTACGAGCAGTACTTC.

This chain's CDR3 is CASSPRQNTEAFF. The CDR3 DNA follows: TGCGCCAGCAGCCCGAGACAGAACACTGAAGCTTTCTTT. The V call is TRBV5-1, the J call TRBJ1-1; D not resolved. This CDR3 spans 13 amino acids. Germline lookup yields CDR1 SGHRS and CDR2 YFSETQ. Trimming removed 4 bases from V and 1 base from J, with 8 bases in between.

This chain uses TRBV28 with TRBJ1-2; 8 bases map to TRBD1. Germline trimming cut 7 bases from V and 3 bases from J; bases unmatched to any gene: 4. Germline lookup yields CDR1 MDHEN and CDR2 SYDVKM. This CDR3 region has 13 residues. CDR3 loop: CASNPTGDYGYTF. CDR3 coding DNA: TGTGCCAGCAACCCGACAGGGGACTATGGCTACACCTTC.

The genes are TRBV6-5 and TRBJ1-1; D is ambiguous. Germline assignment: CDR1 MNHEY and CDR2 SVGAGI. Trimming stripped 0 bases from V and 3 bases from J, with 8 bases between. The length of the CDR3 is 14 residues. The CDR3, as DNA: TGTGCCAGCAGTTACTCTTCAAAATACACTGAAGCTTTCTTT. It encodes CASSYSSKYTEAFF.

This chain links TRBV6-6 with TRBJ2-7; 8 bases agree with TRBD1. Trimming cost V 6 bases and J 2 bases; bases outside gene matches: 3. This CDR3 has 13 amino acids. CDR1 and CDR2 from the germline V gene are MNHNY and SVGAGI (reference sequence). The CDR3 sequence: CASSQDRAYEQYF. The CDR3 coding sequence is TGTGCCAGCAGCCAGGACAGGGCCTACGAGCAGTACTTC.

This clone was recorded many times. This rearrangement joins TRBV24-1 to TRBJ2-1; TRBD2 agrees at 8 bases. V shed 4 bases and J 2 bases; nucleotides not matched to a gene: 6. Germline loops: CDR1 KGHDR, CDR2 SFDVKD. The CDR3 spans 16 residues. The CDR3 DNA reads TGTGCCACCAGTGAAGATACTAGCGGACCCTACAATGAGCAGTTCTTC. Translated, it gives CATSEDTSGPYNEQFF.

The chain employs TRBV7-9 and TRBJ1-6, with D possibly TRBD1 on 6 matching bases. The CDR3 consists of 15 residues. CDR1 and CDR2 (germline): SEHNR, FQNEAQ (reference sequence). The V and J ends lost 5 bases and 7 bases respectively, with 15 bases between them. The CDR3 here is CASSRRGQGNSPLHF. CDR3 coding DNA: TGTGCCAGCAGCCGTAGGGGACAAGGGAATTCACCCCTCCACTTT.

The chain links TRBV19 to TRBJ2-3; the D gene is possibly TRBD1 (5 bases). There are 15 residues in the CDR3. Trimming removed 6 bases from V and 2 bases from J, with 15 bases in between. Germline V CDR1 and CDR2: LNHDA, SQIVND (reference sequence). The CDR3 region is CASRVSDTSTDTQYF. The CDR3 nucleotides read TGTGCCAGTAGAGTTTCGGACACGTCCACAGATACGCAGTATTTT.

This chain links TRBV19 with TRBJ1-3, with no clear D. Looked up from germline, CDR1 is LNHDA and CDR2 is SQIVND (reference sequence). V was pared by 5 bases and J by 4 bases, with 9 bases between. This CDR3 is 13 amino acids long. The CDR3 region has the DNA TGTGCCAGTAGTTTCGTTTCCGGAAACACCATATATTTT. It specifies CASSFVSGNTIYF. Supplemented by reference TRBV19 and TRBJ1-3, the full variable domain reads DGGITQSPKYLFRKEGQNVTLSCEQNLNHDAMYWYRQDPGQGLRLIYYSQIVNDFQKGDIAEGYSVSREKKESFPLTVTSAQKNPTAFYLCASSFVSGNTIYFGEGSWLTVV.

Here the CDR3 DNA reads TGTGCCAGCAGCCAGCAGCGGTCACCCCTCCACTTT. The encoded protein is CASSQQRSPLHF. The chain couples TRBV3-1 (or the pseudogene TRBV3-2) to TRBJ1-6; no clear D gene. CDR1 and CDR2 (germline): LGHDT, YNNKEL (reference sequence). This CDR3 is 12 amino acids long. The V end lost 3 bases, the J end lost 10 bases, and 7 bases lay between the germline ends.

The chain joins TRBV2 to TRBJ2-3, with TRBD2 matching over 13 bases. The germline V gene has CDR1 SNHLY and CDR2 FYNNEI. V lost 10 bases, J lost 5 bases, and 9 bases stayed unmatched. This CDR3 is built from 15 residues. This chain's CDR3 is CATKGTSGVGDTQYF. CDR3 sequence (DNA): TGTGCCACCAAAGGGACTAGCGGGGTTGGAGATACGCAGTATTTT.

This clone showed up just a few times. CDR3 DNA: TGTGCCAGCGTACGCAGCGGAATCTATGGCTACACCTTC. Translating gives CASVRSGIYGYTF. The V and J genes are TRBV5-4 and TRBJ1-2, with no clear D. In germline, CDR1 is SGHNT, CDR2 YYREEE (reference sequence). This CDR3 contains 13 residues. V was shortened by 7 bases and J by 4 bases, with 14 bases between the two germline ends.

This clone was detected once. The chain links TRBV4-1 to TRBJ2-2; 7 nucleotides match TRBD2. The CDR3 runs 17 residues. V shed 0 bases and J 4 bases; nucleotides not matched to a gene: 8. The V gene's germline CDR1 is MGHRA and CDR2 YSYEKL. The CDR3 coding sequence is TGCGCCAGCAGCCAAGATTGGGGAATAGCGGGCACCGGGGAGCTGTTTTTT. The encoded protein is CASSQDWGIAGTGELFF.

The V and J genes are TRBV29-1 and TRBJ1-1; the D gene is possibly TRBD1 (6 bases). This CDR3 region has 13 residues. Germline-derived CDR1 and CDR2 are SQVTM and ANQGSEA. Deletions cut 6 bases from V and 2 bases from J, with 13 bases between. CDR3 coding DNA: TGCAGCGTGGCCCAACAGGGAAACACTGAAGCTTTCTTT. Protein sequence: CSVAQQGNTEAFF.

Worth noting for this clone: The sample carries other DNA sequences with the same CDR3. This sequence joins TRBV18 and TRBJ2-1, with 9 bases lining up with TRBD2. The CDR3 extends over 14 amino acids. The germline gives CDR1 KGHSH, CDR2 LQKENI. Trimming at V came to 3 bases and at J to 6 bases, leaving 3 bases not matched to a gene. The CDR3 here is CASSPPAGGNEQFF. The CDR3 DNA sequence: TGTGCCAGCTCACCTCCAGCGGGGGGCAATGAGCAGTTCTTC.

The V gene is TRBV5-1, the J gene TRBJ1-3; D is perhaps TRBD1 (5 bases). V was cut by 4 bases and J by 4 bases, with 24 bases left in between. CDR1 is SGHRS and CDR2 is YFSETQ in the germline V gene. CDR3 length equals 18 residues. CDR3 loop: CASSLSGQGVLAGNTIYF. CDR3 coding DNA: TGCGCCAGCAGCCTCAGCGGGCAGGGCGTTCTGGCGGGAAACACCATATATTTT.

The chain carries TRBV11-3 and TRBJ2-1; the match to TRBD1 covers 11 bases. Germline-derived CDR1 and CDR2 are SGHNT and YENEEA. The CDR3 spans 15 residues. The junction had 7 bases not matched to a gene; V was cut back by 4 bases and J by 8 bases. CDR3 region: CASSSGQGASDEQFF. CDR3 sequence (DNA): TGTGCCAGCAGCTCCGGACAGGGGGCTAGCGATGAGCAGTTCTTC.

CDR3 nucleotides: TGTGCCATTTCTGGGACAGGCCCTAATTCACCCCTCCACTTT. It specifies CAISGTGPNSPLHF. The V call is TRBV10-3, the J call TRBJ1-6; TRBD1 matches 8 bases. CDR1 and CDR2 from the germline V gene are ENHRY and SYGVKD. The CDR3 has 14 residues. Losses at the gene ends were 9 bases for V and 6 bases for J; bases not matched to a gene: 7.

This rearrangement joins TRBV18 to TRBJ2-2; 8 bases line up with TRBD1. CDR1 is KGHSH and CDR2 is LQKENI in the germline V gene. The CDR3 is 15 amino acids. The V gene end was trimmed by 2 bases and the J gene end by 4 bases; junction bases not matched to a gene: 3. CDR3 nucleotides: TGTGCCAGCTCACCAAACAGGGGGACCACCGGGGAGCTGTTTTTT. Amino acids: CASSPNRGTTGELFF.

V gene TRBV11-3 combines with J gene TRBJ2-2; 8 bases align to TRBD1. From germline, CDR1 is SGHNT and CDR2 YENEEA. The V and J ends lost 1 base and 5 bases, in that order; junction bases with no gene match: 6. There are 16 residues in the CDR3. This CDR3 reads CASSLAGGGRTGELFF. The CDR3 nucleotides are TGTGCCAGCAGCTTAGCAGGGGGCGGTAGGACCGGGGAGCTGTTTTTT.

This chain connects TRBV11-2 to TRBJ2-7; 9 positions match TRBD1. The CDR3 loop spans 15 amino acids. Trimming took 4 bases from V and 4 from J; bases not matched to a gene: 8. Germline V gene data show CDR1 as SGHAT and CDR2 as FQNNGV. The CDR3 sequence is CASSYPGQGLYEQYF. For the CDR3, the DNA is TGTGCCAGCAGCTACCCGGGACAGGGTTTGTACGAGCAGTACTTC.

The chain combines TRBV20-1 with TRBJ2-7; D might be TRBD1 (6 bases). V dropped 6 bases and J dropped 3 bases, with 21 bases sitting between them. CDR3 length: 15 amino acids. Per the germline V gene, CDR1 is DFQATT and CDR2 is SNEGSKA (reference sequence). The DNA for the CDR3 is TGCAGTGCGAGTCCTACCGGGACAAAGGGCTACGAGCAGTACTTC. This translates into CSASPTGTKGYEQYF.

The chain links TRBV28 to TRBJ1-6; no clear D gene. The V gene's germline CDR1 is MDHEN and CDR2 SYDVKM. Trimming took 6 bases from V and 12 from J, leaving 12 bases between them. The CDR3 length is 12 residues. DNA of the CDR3: TGTGCCAGCAGCAAGAATTGGAGACCCCTCCACTTT. It translates to CASSKNWRPLHF. The full variable domain, with the rest looked up from reference TRBV28 and TRBJ1-6, is DVKVTQSSRYLVKRTGEKVFLECVQDMDHENMFWYRQDPGLGLRLIYFSYDVKMKEKGDIPEGYSVSREKKERFSLILESASTNQTSMYLCASSKNWRPLHFGNGTRLTVT.

The chain links TRBV12-3 or TRBV12-4 to TRBJ1-3; TRBD1 matches 8 bases. Losses at the gene ends were 9 bases for V and 7 bases for J; bases not matched to a gene: 2. CDR3 length: 11 residues. The chain's CDR3 is CASGQGNTIYF. The CDR3 DNA follows: TGTGCCAGTGGACAGGGCAACACCATATATTTT.